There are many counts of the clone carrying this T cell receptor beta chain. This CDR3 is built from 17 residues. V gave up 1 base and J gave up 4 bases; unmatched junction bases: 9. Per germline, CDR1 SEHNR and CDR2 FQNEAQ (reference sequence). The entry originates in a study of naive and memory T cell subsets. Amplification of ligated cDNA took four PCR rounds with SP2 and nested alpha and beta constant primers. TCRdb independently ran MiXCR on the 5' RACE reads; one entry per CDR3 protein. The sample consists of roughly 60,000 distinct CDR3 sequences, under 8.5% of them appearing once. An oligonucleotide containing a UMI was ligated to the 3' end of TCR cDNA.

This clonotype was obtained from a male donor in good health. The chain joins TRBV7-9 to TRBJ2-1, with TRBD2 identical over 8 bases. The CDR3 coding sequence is TGTGCCAGCAGCTTAGGGAGGACGGGAGGGAAGTACAATGAGCAGTTCTTC. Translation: CASSLGRTGGKYNEQFF.